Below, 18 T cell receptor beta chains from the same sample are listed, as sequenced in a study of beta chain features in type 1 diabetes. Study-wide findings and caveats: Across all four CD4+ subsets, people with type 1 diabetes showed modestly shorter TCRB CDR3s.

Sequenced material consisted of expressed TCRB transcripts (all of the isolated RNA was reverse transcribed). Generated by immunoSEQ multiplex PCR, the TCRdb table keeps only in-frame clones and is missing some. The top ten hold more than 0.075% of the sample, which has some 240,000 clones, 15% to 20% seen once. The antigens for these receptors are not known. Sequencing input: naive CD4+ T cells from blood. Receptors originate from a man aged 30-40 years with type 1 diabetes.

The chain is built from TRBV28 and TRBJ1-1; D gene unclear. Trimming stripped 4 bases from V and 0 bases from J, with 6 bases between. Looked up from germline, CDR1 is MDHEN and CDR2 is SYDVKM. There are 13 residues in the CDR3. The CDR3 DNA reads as TGTGCCAGCAGTTATCAAGTGAACACTGAAGCTTTCTTT. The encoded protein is CASSYQVNTEAFF.

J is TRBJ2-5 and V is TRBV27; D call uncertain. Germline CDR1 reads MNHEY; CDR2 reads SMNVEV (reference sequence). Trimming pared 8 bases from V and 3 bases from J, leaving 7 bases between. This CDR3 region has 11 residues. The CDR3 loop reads CASGYKETQYF. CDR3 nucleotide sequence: TGTGCCAGCGGCTACAAAGAGACCCAGTACTTC.

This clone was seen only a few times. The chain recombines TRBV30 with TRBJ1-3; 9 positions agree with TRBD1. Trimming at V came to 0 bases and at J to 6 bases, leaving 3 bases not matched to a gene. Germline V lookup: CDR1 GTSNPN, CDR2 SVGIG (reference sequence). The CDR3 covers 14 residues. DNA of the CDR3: TGTGCCTGGAGTGTATACAGGGGGCCAAACACCATATATTTT. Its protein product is CAWSVYRGPNTIYF.

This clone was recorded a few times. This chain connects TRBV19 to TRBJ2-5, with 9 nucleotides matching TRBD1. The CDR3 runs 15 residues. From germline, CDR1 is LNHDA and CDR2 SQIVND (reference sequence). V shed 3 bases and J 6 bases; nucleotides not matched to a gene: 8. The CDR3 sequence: CASSIQGQGGKTQYF. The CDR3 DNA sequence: TGTGCCAGTAGTATTCAGGGACAGGGCGGGAAGACCCAGTACTTC.

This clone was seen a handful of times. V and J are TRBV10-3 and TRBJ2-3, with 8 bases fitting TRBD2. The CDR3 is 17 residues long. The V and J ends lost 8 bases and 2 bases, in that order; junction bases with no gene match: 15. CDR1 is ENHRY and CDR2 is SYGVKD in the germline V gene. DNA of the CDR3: TGTGCCATCTCGTTGGGAGCTAGCGGGCTATTCACAGATACGCAGTATTTT. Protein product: CAISLGASGLFTDTQYF.

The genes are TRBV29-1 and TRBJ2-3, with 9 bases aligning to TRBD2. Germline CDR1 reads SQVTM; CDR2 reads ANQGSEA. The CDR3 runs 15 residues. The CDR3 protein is CTTNGAGGPSDTQYF. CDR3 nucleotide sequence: TGCACCACAAATGGGGCGGGAGGGCCTTCAGATACGCAGTATTTT.

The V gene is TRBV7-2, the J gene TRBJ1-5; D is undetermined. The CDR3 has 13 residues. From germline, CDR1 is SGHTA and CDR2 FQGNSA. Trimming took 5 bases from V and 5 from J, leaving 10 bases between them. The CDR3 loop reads CASSGRNYQPQHF. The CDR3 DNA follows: TGTGCCAGCAGCGGACGCAATTATCAGCCCCAGCATTTT.

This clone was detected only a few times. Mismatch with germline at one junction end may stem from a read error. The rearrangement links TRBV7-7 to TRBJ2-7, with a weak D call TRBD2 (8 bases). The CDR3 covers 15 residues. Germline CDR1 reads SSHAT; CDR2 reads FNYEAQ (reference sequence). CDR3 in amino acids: CASSDGTAGVYEQYF. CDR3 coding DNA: TGTGCTAGCAGCGACGGGACAGCGGGGGTCTACGAGCAGTACTTC. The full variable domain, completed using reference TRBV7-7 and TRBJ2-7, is GAGVSQSPRYKVTKRGQDVTLRCDPISSHATLYWYQQALGQGPEFLTYFNYEAQPDKSGLPSDRFSAERPEGSISTLTIQRTEQRDSAMYRCASSDGTAGVYEQYFGPGTRLTVT.

The CDR3 nucleotides read TGTGCCAGGTCGGGAGCCTACGAGCAGTACTTC. Translation: CARSGAYEQYF. V is TRBV28 and J is TRBJ2-7, with D possibly being TRBD2 (6 bases). Between the trimmed V and J ends, which lost 9 bases and 2 bases, there was a span of 8 bases. CDR1 is MDHEN and CDR2 is SYDVKM in the germline V gene. CDR3 size: 11 residues.

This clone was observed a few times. The CDR3 DNA sequence: TGTGCCTGGAGCCCCGGGGGGTCTGGAAACACCATATATTTT. Protein product: CAWSPGGSGNTIYF. The chain has TRBV30 and TRBJ1-3, with TRBD1 as a possible D gene (5 bases). The germline V gene encodes CDR1 GTSNPN and CDR2 SVGIG (reference sequence). The CDR3 runs to 14 residues. Trimming removed 3 bases from V and 1 base from J, with 10 bases in between.

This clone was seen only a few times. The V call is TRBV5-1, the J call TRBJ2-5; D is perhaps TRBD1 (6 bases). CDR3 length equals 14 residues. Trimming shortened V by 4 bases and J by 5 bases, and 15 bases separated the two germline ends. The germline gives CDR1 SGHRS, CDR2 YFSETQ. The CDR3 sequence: CASSVQGVGETQYF. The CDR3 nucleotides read TGCGCCAGCAGCGTACAGGGTGTAGGGGAGACCCAGTACTTC.

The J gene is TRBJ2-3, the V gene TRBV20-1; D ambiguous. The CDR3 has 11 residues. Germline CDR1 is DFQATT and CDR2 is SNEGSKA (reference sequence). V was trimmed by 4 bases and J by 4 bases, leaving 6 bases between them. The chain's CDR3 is CSANGADTQYF. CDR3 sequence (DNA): TGCAGTGCTAATGGGGCAGATACGCAGTATTTT.

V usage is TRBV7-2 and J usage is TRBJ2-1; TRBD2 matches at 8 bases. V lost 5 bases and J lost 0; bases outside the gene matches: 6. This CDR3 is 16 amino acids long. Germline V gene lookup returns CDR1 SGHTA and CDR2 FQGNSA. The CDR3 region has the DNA TGTGCCAGCAGCAAGGAGAGCGGGGGCTCCTACAATGAGCAGTTCTTC. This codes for CASSKESGGSYNEQFF.

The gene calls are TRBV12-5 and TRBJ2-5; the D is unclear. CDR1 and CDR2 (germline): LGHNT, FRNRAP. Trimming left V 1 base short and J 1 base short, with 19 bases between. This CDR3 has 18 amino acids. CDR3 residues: CASGLAPSMRNSQETQYF. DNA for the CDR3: TGTGCTAGTGGTTTGGCCCCGTCGATGAGAAACTCCCAAGAGACCCAGTACTTC.

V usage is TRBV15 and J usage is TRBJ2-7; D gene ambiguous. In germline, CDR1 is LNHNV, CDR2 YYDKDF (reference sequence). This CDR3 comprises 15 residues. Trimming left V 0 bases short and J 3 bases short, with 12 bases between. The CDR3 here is CATSRDQVGSYEQYF. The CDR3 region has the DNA TGTGCCACCAGCAGAGATCAGGTGGGAAGCTACGAGCAGTACTTC.

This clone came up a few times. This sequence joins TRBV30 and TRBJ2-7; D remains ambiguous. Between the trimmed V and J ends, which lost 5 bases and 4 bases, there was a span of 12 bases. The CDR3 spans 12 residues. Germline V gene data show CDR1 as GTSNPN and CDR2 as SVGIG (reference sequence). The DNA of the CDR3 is TGTGCCTGGCTTTACGGGCGATACGAGCAGTACTTC. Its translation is CAWLYGRYEQYF.

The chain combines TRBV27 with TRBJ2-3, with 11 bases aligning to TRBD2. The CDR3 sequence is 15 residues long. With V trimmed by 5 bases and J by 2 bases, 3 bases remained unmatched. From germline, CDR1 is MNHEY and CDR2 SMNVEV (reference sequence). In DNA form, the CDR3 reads TGTGCCAGCAGTCGTAGCGGGAGGGCCACAGATACGCAGTATTTT. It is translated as CASSRSGRATDTQYF.

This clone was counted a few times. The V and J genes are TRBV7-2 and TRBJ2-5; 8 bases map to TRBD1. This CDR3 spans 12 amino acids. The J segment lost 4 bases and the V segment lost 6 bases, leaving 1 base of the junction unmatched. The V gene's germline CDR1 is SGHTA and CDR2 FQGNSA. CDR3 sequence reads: CASRDRGETQYF. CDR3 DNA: TGTGCCAGCAGAGACAGGGGAGAGACCCAGTACTTC.